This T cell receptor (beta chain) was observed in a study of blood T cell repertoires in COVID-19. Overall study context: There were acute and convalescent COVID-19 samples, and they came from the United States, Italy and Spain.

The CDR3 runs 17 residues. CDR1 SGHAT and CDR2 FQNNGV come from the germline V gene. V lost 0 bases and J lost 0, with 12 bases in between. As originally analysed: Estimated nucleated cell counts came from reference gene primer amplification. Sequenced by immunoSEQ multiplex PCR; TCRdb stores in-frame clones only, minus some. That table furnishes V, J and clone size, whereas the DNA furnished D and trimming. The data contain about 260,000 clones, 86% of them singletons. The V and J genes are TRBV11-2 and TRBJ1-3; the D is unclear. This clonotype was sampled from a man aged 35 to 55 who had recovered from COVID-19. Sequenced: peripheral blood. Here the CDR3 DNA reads TGTGCCAGCAGCTTAGAGGCAGGACTTTACTCTGGAAACACCATATATTTT. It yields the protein CASSLEAGLYSGNTIYF.